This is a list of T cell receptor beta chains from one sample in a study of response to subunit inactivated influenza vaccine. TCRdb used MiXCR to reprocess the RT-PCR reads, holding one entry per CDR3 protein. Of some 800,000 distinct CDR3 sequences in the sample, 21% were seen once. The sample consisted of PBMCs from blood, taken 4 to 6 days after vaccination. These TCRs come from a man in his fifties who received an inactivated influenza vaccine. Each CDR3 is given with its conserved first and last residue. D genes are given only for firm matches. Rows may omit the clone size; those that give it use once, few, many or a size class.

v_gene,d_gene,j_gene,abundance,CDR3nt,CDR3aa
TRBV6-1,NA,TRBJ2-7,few,TGTGCCAGCAGTGAATCCGCGGCCTACGAGCAGTACTTC,CASSESAAYEQYF
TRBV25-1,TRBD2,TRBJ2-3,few,TGTGCCAGCAGCGAATCCGGGGGGACGCAGTATTTT,CASSESGGTQYF
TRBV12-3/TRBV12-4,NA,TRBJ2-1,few,TGTGCCAGCAGTTTCCTGGAAGGGAATGAGCAGTTCTTC,CASSFLEGNEQFF
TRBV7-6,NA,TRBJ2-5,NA,TGTGCCAGCAGTCAGTATAGGGGTGGTGAGACCCAGTACTTC,CASSQYRGGETQYF
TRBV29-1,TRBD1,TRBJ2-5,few,TGCAGCGTCATACAGGGGAGAGAGACCCAGTACTTC,CSVIQGRETQYF
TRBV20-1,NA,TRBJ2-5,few,TGCAGTGCCGAGGGGCAGGGAACCGAGACCCAGTACTTC,CSAEGQGTETQYF
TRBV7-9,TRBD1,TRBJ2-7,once,TGTGCCAGCAGCACCTCGTGGGACAGGGGAGTCGAGCAGTACTTC,CASSTSWDRGVEQYF
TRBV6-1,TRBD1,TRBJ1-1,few,TGTGCCAGCAGAGGAGGGACAGTATCCGAAGCTTTCTTT,CASRGGTVSEAFF
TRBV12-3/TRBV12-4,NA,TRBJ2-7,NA,TGTGCCAGCAGTTTACTCTCAAGCTCCTACGAGCAGTACTTC,CASSLLSSSYEQYF
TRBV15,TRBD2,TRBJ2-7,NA,TGTGCCACCAGCGGGAGCGGGCTAGCGGGAGACGAGCAGTACTTC,CATSGSGLAGDEQYF
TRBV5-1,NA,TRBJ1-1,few,TGCGCCAGCAGCTCAGACGGACGGGAGACTGAAGCTTTCTTT,CASSSDGRETEAFF
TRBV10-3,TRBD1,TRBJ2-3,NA,TGTGCCATCAGAGGACAGGGGAAAAGCACAGATACGCAGTATTTT,CAIRGQGKSTDTQYF
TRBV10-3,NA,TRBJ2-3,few,TGTGCCATCAGTGACGGGACAGATACGCAGTATTTT,CAISDGTDTQYF
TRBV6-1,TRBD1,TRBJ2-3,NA,TGTGCCAGCAGTGAGCACAGGGGCGGCGATACGCAGTATTTT,CASSEHRGGDTQYF
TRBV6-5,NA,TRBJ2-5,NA,TGTGCCAGCAGTTACTCTTTAGCGGCCTATGAGACCCAGTACTTC,CASSYSLAAYETQYF
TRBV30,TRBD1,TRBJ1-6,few,TGTGCCTGGAATCGTCGACAGGGATCAAATTCACCCCTCCACTTT,CAWNRRQGSNSPLHF
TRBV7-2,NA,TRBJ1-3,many,TGTGCCAGCAGCACGGGCGCCATGAGCTCTGGAAACACCATATATTTT,CASSTGAMSSGNTIYF
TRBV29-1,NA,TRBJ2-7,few,TGCAGCGTTGAGTCGGACGAGCAGTACTTC,CSVESDEQYF
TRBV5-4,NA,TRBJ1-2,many,TGTGCCAGCAGCTTGTATGGCTATGGCTACACCTTC,CASSLYGYGYTF
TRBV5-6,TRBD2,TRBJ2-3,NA,TGTGCCAGCAGCTCCTTCACTAGCGCATACACAGATACGCAGTATTTT,CASSSFTSAYTDTQYF
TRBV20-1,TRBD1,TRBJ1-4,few,TGCAGTGCTAGAGGGACAGGGTTTGCAACTAATGAAAAACTGTTTTTT,CSARGTGFATNEKLFF
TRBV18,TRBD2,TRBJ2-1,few,TGTGCCAGCTCACCAGCGGCGGGAGCGTACAATGAGCAGTTCTTC,CASSPAAGAYNEQFF
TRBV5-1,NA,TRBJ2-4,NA,TGCGCCAGCAGCTCGGACAACAAAAACATTCAGTACTTC,CASSSDNKNIQYF
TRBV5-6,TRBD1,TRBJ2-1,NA,TGTGCCAGCAGCTTGTTAGGGGACAGTATAAAACCGGGGTTCTTC,CASSLLGDSIKPGFF
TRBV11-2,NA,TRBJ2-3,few,TGTGCCAGCAGCCCCCCCCCGGCGGGCACAGATACGCAGTATTTT,CASSPPPAGTDTQYF
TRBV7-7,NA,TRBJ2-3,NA,TGTGCCAGCAGCTTAGCCGGAAAGACAGATACGCAGTATTTT,CASSLAGKTDTQYF
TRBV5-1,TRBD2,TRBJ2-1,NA,TGCGCCAGCAGCTTGGCCGGGAGGAGTCCCGATGAGCAGTTCTTC,CASSLAGRSPDEQFF
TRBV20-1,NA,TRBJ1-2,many,TGCAGTGCTTACTCGACAGGCTATGGCTACACCTTC,CSAYSTGYGYTF
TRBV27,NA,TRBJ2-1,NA,TGTGCCAGCAGTTTCCGGGGCAGGGGTCCCCCACTATCCTACAATGAGCAGTTCTTC,CASSFRGRGPPLSYNEQFF
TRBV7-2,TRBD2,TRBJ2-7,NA,TGTGCCAGCAGCCCTAATAGCGGGGTTTCCTACGAGCAGTACTTC,CASSPNSGVSYEQYF
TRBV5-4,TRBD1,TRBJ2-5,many,TGTGCCAGCAGCTACGGGACAGGGGGCAGAGAGACCCAGTACTTC,CASSYGTGGRETQYF
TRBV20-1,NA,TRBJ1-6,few,TGCAGTGCGCCTCAGGGCTCCTATAATTCACCCCTCCACTTT,CSAPQGSYNSPLHF